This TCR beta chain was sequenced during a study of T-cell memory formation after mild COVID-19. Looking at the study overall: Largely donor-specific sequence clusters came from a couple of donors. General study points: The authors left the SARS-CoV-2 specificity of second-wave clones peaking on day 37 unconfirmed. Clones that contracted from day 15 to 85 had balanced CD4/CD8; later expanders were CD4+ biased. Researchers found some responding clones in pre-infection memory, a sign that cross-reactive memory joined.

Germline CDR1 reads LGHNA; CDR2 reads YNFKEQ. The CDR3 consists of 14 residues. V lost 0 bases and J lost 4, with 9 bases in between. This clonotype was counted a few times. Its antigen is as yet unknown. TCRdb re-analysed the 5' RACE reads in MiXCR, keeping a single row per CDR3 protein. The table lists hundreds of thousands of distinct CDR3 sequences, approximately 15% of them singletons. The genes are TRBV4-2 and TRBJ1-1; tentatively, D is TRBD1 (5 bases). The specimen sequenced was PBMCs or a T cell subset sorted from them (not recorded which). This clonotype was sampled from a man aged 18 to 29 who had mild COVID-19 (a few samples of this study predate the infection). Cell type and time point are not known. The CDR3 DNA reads TGTGCCAGCAGCCAAGATAACGGGGGCACTGAAGCTTTCTTT. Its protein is CASSQDNGGTEAFF.